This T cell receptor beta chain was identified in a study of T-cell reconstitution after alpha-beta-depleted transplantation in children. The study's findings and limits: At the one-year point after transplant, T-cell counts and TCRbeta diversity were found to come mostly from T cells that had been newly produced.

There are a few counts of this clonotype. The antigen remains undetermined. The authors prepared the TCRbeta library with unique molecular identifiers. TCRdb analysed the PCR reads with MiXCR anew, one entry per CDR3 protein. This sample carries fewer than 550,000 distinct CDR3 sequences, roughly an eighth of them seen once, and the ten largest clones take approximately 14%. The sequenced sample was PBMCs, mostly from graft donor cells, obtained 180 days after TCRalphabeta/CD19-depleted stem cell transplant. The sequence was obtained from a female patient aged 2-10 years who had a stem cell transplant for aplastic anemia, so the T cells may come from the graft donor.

The CDR3 region is CSVEGRAYEQYF. As DNA, the CDR3 is TGCAGCGTTGAGGGACGGGCATACGAGCAGTACTTC. The chain carries TRBV29-1 and TRBJ2-7; perhaps D is TRBD1 or TRBD2 (5 bases each). CDR1 and CDR2 from the germline V gene are SQVTM and ANQGSEA. V gave up 3 bases and J gave up 4 bases, with 10 bases separating them. The CDR3 runs 12 residues.